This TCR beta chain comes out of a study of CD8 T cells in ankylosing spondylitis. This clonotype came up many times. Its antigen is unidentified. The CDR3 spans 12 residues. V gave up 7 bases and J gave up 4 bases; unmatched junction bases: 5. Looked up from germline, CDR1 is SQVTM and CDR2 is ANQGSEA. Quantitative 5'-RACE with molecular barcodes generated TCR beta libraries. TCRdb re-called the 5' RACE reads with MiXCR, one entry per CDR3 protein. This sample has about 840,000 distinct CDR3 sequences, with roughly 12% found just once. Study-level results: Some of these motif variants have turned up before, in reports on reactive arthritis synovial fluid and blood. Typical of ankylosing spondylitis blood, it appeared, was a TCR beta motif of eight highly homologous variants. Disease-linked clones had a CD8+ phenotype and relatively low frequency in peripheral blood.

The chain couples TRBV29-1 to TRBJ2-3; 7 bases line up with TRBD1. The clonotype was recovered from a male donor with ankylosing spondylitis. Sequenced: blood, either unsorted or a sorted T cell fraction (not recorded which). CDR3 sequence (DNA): TGCAGCGAGATCCAGGGGGCAGATACGCAGTATTTT. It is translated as CSEIQGADTQYF.